These T cell receptor beta chains were read from a single sample in a study of T cells in localized non-small cell lung cancer. Some clones are missing from TCRdb's copy, which holds only in-frame ones; the method was immunoSEQ multiplex PCR. The data contain over 2,000 clones, approximately 22% of them singletons. This specimen consisted of lung tumor tissue, obtained before any cancer treatment. These receptors all come from a woman aged 40 to 75 with stage I lung adenocarcinoma. Each CDR3 is given without its conserved first and last residue.

V	CDR3
TRBV11-3	ASSATPQGTTNYGYT
TRBV7-5	ASSLSRDSYNEQF
TRBV6-8	ASMGSGRSLT
TRBV6-8	ASSPSIATNEKLF
TRBV11-3	ASSQTKPGTEGWYNEQF
TRBV5-1	ASSFGTGGNDLH
TRBV9	ASNRDRDEKLF
TRBV18	ASSPDSGQSTDTQY
TRBV6-8	ASSYNGGGADTQY
TRBV18	ASSRRQGGSANEKLF
TRBV11-3	ASSASGGGYGYT
TRBV6-8	ASRPGVQHGNEKLF
TRBV29-1	SVEDPASAGGTQY
TRBV25-1	ASSERGEYEQY
TRBV10-2	ASMDPGGNTEAF
TRBV15	ATSTRSGEGDTQY
TRBV7-6	ASSFYRGPSTDTQY
TRBV11-3	ASSLVLRGSRGNVLT
TRBV30	AWSVTGGGQPQH
TRBV9	ASEDGGGTYNSPLH
TRBV6-8	ASSYGQGGWAF
TRBV30	AWSVTTGVSGNTIY
TRBV6-8	ASSYNRPGVTEAF
TRBV11-3	ASSFDGGRFGYT
TRBV6-8	ASRKGSGTVNSPLH
TRBV1	ASSPQGAGNEKLF
TRBV11-3	ASSGRGQEKVYGYT
TRBV5-1	ASSLDWINTEAF
TRBV10-2	ASSDRGWGETQY
TRBV11-3	ASSSVPGQGNSPLH
TRBV19	ASKAPGTLYEQY
TRBV7-6	ASSGDPEGSPLH
TRBV9	ASSVGTDNQPQH
TRBV5-1	ASSPSLSGNTIY
TRBV7-1	ASSSQGVATYEQY
TRBV11-3	ASSLLESSYNSPLH
TRBV2	ASSETGTGSHEQY
TRBV4-1	ASSPGQGDEKLF
TRBV14	ASSHTGRVPETQY
TRBV11-3	ASSQAKGGHTDTQY
TRBV9	ASSAGTGTGTQY
TRBV6-8	ASSSRRSMNTEAF
TRBV9	ASSVGALGSSGNTIY
TRBV6-8	ASSYARGNTGELF
TRBV5-1	ASSLGAGAYEQY
TRBV6-8	ASSPRGLGTNEKLF
TRBV16	ASSPQVEKLF
TRBV19	ASSIARNNEQF
TRBV6-8	ASITGQSTGELF
TRBV19	ASIKTNGNYGYT
TRBV9	ASSRDSNYEQY
TRBV9	ASSRGTVYGYT
TRBV18	ASSPELINYGYT
TRBV11-3	ASSPLIGAEYNEQF
TRBV18	ASSPSYTTDTQY
TRBV7-2	ASEAGLNQPQH
TRBV11-3	ASSINRWPSGNTIY
TRBV6-8	ASSYVQGQGYNQPQH
TRBV19	ASSIVRGGPAEAF